These T cell receptor beta chains were read from a single sample in a study of T cell responses to AZD1222 COVID-19 vaccine. TCRdb keeps only in-frame clones here, not all; method: immunoSEQ multiplex PCR. The table lists tens of thousands of clones, roughly 85% of them singletons, with approximately 1.2% in the top ten. This specimen consisted of peripheral blood, obtained 28 days after the second AZD1222 dose. The receptors derive from an adult who received the AZD1222 COVID-19 vaccine. Each CDR3 is given with its conserved first and last residue. The D gene is left open where the match is weak. Some rows mark clone size as missing; the rest say once, few, many or name a class of expanded clone.

j_call,v_call,clone_size,d_call,cdr3_nt,cdr3_aa
TRBJ1-1,TRBV6-5,-,TRBD1,TGTGCCAGCAAACGACCGGGACAGGGGATCACTGAAGCTTTCTTT,CASKRPGQGITEAFF
TRBJ2-3,TRBV5-6,-,TRBD2,TGTGCCAGCAGCTTGGCGGGCGGGAGGAAGGGAGATACGCAGTATTTT,CASSLAGGRKGDTQYF
TRBJ1-6,TRBV2,-,-,TGTGCCAGCAGCGGTCGACAGGCCTATAATTCACCCCTCCACTTT,CASSGRQAYNSPLHF
TRBJ1-1,TRBV7-8,-,-,TGTGCCAGCACCTCCCCGCGGAGCAATGAAGCTTTCTTT,CASTSPRSNEAFF
TRBJ1-2,TRBV7-9,-,TRBD1,TGTGCCAGCAGCTCCGGGACAGGCGGCTATGGCTACACCTTC,CASSSGTGGYGYTF
TRBJ1-4,TRBV2,-,TRBD1,TGTGCCAGCAGGGCAGGACAGGGGTCTAATGAAAAACTGTTTTTT,CASRAGQGSNEKLFF
TRBJ1-2,TRBV5-1,-,-,TGCGCCAGCAGCTTAGACGGACCCCCGGGCTACACCTTC,CASSLDGPPGYTF
TRBJ1-6,TRBV30,-,-,TGTGCCTGGAGTGTCCGGGGGGGGTCGGGGAATTCACCCCTCCACTTT,CAWSVRGGSGNSPLHF
TRBJ2-2,TRBV4-1,-,TRBD2,TGCGCCAGCAGCCAAGCGGGAGGGCCGACCGGGGAGCTGTTTTTT,CASSQAGGPTGELFF
TRBJ1-3,TRBV10-3,once,-,TGTGCCATCAGTGAGTTTGGTGGCAATGGAAACACCATATATTTT,CAISEFGGNGNTIYF
TRBJ1-2,TRBV30,-,-,TGTGCCTGGAGTGTAAACCACGATAACTATGGCTACACCTTC,CAWSVNHDNYGYTF
TRBJ2-1,TRBV5-4,-,-,TGTGCCAGCAGCTTGGAGGCGAAGGGGCGTCTCGGAGGGAAGCAGTTCTTC,CASSLEAKGRLGGKQFF
TRBJ2-7,TRBV30,-,-,TGTGCCGGCGAGGCAGTCTACGAGCAGTACTTC,CAGEAVYEQYF
TRBJ2-7,TRBV5-1,-,TRBD1,TGCGCCAGCAGTTGGGGACAGGGTGAGAACGAGCAGTACTTC,CASSWGQGENEQYF
TRBJ2-7,TRBV5-6,-,-,TGTGCCAGCAGCTGGAGGTACGAGCAGTACTTC,CASSWRYEQYF
TRBJ2-5,TRBV5-1,once,-,TGCGCCAGCAAGGGGGAAGAGACCCAGTACTTC,CASKGEETQYF